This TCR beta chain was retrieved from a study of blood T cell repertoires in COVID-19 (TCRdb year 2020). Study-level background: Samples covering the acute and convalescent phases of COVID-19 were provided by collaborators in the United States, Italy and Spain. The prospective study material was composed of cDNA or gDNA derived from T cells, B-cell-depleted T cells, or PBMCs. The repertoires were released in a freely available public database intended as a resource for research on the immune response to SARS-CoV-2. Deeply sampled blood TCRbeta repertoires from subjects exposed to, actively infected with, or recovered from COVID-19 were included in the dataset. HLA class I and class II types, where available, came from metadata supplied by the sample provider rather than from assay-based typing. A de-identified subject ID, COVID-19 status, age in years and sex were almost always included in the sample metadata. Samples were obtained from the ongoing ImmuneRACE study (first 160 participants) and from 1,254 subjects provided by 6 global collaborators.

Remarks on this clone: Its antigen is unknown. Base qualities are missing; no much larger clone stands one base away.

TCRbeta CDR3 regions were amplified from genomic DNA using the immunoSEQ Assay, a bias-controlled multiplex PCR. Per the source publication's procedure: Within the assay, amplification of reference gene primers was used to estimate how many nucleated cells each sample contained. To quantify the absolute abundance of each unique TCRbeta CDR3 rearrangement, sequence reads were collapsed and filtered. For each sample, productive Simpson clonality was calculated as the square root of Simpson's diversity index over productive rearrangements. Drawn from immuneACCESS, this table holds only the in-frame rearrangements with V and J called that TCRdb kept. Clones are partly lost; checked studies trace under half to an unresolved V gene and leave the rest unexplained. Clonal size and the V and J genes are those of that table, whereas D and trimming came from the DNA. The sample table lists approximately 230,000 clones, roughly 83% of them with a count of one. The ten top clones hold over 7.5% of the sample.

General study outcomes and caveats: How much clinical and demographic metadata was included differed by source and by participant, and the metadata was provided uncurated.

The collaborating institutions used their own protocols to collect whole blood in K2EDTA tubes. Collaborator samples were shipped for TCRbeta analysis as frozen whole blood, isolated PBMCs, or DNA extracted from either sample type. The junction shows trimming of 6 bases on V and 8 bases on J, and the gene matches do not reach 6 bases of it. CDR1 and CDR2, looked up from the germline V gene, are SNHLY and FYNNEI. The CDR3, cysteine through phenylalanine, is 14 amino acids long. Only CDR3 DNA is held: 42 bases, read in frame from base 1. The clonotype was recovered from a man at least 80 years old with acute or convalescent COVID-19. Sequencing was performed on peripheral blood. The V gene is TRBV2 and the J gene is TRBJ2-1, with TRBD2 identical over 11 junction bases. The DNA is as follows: TGTGCCAGCAGCCGTTCTAGCGGGGGGTATGAGCAGTTCTTC. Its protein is CASSRSSGGYEQFF.